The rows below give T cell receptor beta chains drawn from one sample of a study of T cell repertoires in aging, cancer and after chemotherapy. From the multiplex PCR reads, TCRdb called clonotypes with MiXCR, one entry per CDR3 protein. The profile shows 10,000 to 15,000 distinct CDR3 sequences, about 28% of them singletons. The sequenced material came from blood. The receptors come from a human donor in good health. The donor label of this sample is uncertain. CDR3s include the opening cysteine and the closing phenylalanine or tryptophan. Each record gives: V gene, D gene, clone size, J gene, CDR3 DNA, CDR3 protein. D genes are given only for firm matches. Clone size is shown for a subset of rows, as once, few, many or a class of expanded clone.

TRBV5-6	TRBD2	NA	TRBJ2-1	TGTGCCAGCAGCGACGCTCTAGCGGGGTTGATCAATGAGCAGTTCTTC	CASSDALAGLINEQFF
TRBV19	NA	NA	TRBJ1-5	TGTGCCAGTAGTATACAGGGGTATAATCAGCCCCAGCATTTT	CASSIQGYNQPQHF
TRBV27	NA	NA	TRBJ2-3	TGTGCCAGCAGTCAATATGGCACAGATACGCAGTATTTT	CASSQYGTDTQYF
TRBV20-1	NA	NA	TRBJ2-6	TGCAGTGCTAGTAGGGGTATCGACGCTGGGGCCAACGTCCTGACTTTC	CSASRGIDAGANVLTF
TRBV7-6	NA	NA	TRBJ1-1	TGTGCCAGCAGCTACGGACCCGGGGAGGACACTGAAGCTTTCTTT	CASSYGPGEDTEAFF
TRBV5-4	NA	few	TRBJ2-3	TGTGCCAGCAGCCCTATCAACACTCGGACAGATACGCAGTATTTT	CASSPINTRTDTQYF
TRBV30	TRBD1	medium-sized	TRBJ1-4	TGTGCCTCCAGGGGGCTTGGCGAAAAACTGTTTTTT	CASRGLGEKLFF
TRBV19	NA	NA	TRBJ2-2	TGTGCCAGTAGTCTCTACAGCCCGAACACCGGGAAGCTGTTTTTT	CASSLYSPNTGKLFF
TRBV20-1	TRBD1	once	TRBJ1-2	TGCAGTGCCGGGACAGGGTGGAATGGAGGCTACACCTTC	CSAGTGWNGGYTF
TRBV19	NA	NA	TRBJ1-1	TGTGCCAGCGGCGAGGGGGTCTCTGAAGCTTTCTTT	CASGEGVSEAFF
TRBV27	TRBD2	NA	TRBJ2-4	TGTGCCAGCGGGGGGGACTCAGCCAAAAACATTCAGTACTTC	CASGGDSAKNIQYF
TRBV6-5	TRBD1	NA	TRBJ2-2	TGTGCCAGCAGTACGAACCGGGACAGAAGTCCCGGGGAGCTGTTTTTT	CASSTNRDRSPGELFF
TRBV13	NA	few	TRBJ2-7	TGTGCCAGCAGCTTGAGGGCAGGGAATTCCTACGAGCAGTACTTC	CASSLRAGNSYEQYF
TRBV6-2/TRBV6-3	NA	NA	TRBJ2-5	TGTGCCAGCAGTTACGTTGGTTACCAAGAGACCCAGTACTTC	CASSYVGYQETQYF
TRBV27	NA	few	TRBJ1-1	TGTGCCAGCAGTTTAAGAATGGGCGAAGCTTTCTTT	CASSLRMGEAFF
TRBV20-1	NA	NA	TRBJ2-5	TGCAGTGCTAGTGGCCGACTGGGGGCCCAGTACTTC	CSASGRLGAQYF
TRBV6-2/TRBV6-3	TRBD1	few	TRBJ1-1	TGTGCCAGCAGCCGACGAACAGGGGGGAACACTGAAGCTTTCTTT	CASSRRTGGNTEAFF
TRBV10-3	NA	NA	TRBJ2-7	TGTGCCATCAGTGAGTCGACTCTTCGGGGGCGCCTCTACGAGAAGTACTTC	CAISESTLRGRLYEKYF
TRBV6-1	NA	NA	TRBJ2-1	TGTGCCAGCAGTGAAGCGGCGGCAGCCTCGGGGTTCTTC	CASSEAAAASGFF
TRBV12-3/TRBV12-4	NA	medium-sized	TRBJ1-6	TGTGCCAGCAGTTTGCAGGGTCCTAATTCACCCCTCCACTTT	CASSLQGPNSPLHF
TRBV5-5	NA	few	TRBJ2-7	TGTGCCAGCAGCTTTGGAGCTCTGAACCTCGAGCAGTACTTC	CASSFGALNLEQYF
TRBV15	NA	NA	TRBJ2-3	TGTGCCACCAGCGGAGGGGGGACTGGGGCAGATACGCAGTATTTT	CATSGGGTGADTQYF
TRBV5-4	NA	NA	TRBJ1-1	TGTGCCAGCAGCGGGGGGGTCATGAACACTGAAGCTTTCTTT	CASSGGVMNTEAFF
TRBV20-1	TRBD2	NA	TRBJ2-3	TGCAGTGCTAAAGGGACAATTCCAAGCGGGGGGGGACCGACAGATACGCAGTATTTT	CSAKGTIPSGGGPTDTQYF
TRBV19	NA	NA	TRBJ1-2	TGTGCCAGTAGTATCCTTTCTCAGGATCGGTATGGCTACACCTTC	CASSILSQDRYGYTF
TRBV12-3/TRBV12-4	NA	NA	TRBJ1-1	TGTGCCAGCAAAAGATGGAGATTGAACACTGAAGCTTTCTTT	CASKRWRLNTEAFF
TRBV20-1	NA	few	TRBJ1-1	TGCAGTGCTAGCAGGACTTTGAACACTGAAGCTTTCTTT	CSASRTLNTEAFF